A single TCR beta chain is shown here with its context. This sample is part of a study of control samples from healthy donors and cancer patients. This table comes from immunoSEQ multiplex PCR, and its TCRdb copy is limited to in-frame clones, with some not included. Of around 130,000 clones listed, over 85% were seen once; the top ten hold under 9%. Material for sequencing was PBMCs. The receptor was isolated from a man in his fifties or sixties with head and neck cancer.

The CDR3 DNA is TGTGCCAGCAGTCAAGACCAAGAGACCCAGTACTTC. Translating gives CASSQDQETQYF. This rearrangement joins TRBV27 to TRBJ2-5, with unresolved D. The CDR3 contains 12 residues. CDR1 is MNHEY, CDR2 SMNVEV, per germline (reference sequence). With 5 bases removed from V and 0 bases from J, the gap between germline ends came to 4 bases.